A single T cell receptor (beta chain) is shown here with its context. A single record per CDR3 protein comes from TCRdb applying MiXCR to the 5' RACE reads. The sample yields about 520,000 distinct CDR3 sequences, under 25% seen once. This record comes from a study of identical twins. Between the trimmed V and J ends, which lost 0 bases and 7 bases, there was a span of 13 bases. The CDR3 is 15 residues long. CDR1 SGHAT and CDR2 FQNNGV come from the germline V gene. The sample was also linked to a second study, of T cells expressing NK-cell markers.

The specimen was CD4+ T cells sorted from blood. The TCR originated in a woman aged 18-35 years in good health. This chain links TRBV11-2 with TRBJ2-4; D gene uncertain. Written as DNA, the CDR3 is TGTGCCAGCAGCTTAGATCAAACTATACGGAACATTCAGTACTTC. Protein: CASSLDQTIRNIQYF.